Below are 27 T cell receptor beta chains sequenced from a single sample in a study of T cell repertoires in cytomegalovirus infection. TCRdb recomputed calls from the reads with MiXCR, one row per CDR3 protein. Among about 130,000 distinct CDR3 sequences listed, 7% to 10% were seen once. Sequencing was carried out using PBMCs. The receptor set was obtained from a human donor in good health (CMV status not recorded). Some clones in this sample may be carry-over from other donors' samples.

This clonotype was counted at least ten times. One junction end does not reproduce the germline sequence, and a read error may be involved. The V and J genes are TRBV5-3 and TRBJ2-3; no definite D call. TRBV5-3 is an ORF; its function is uncertain. CDR3 length: 16 residues. In nucleotides, the CDR3 is TGTGCCAGCAGCTTGGGAACTTATCAATCCACAGATACGCAGTATTTT. It is translated as CASSLGTYQSTDTQYF.

This clonotype came up once. A much bigger clone sits one base away, suggesting this may be a read error. The CDR3 here is CASSTSTGAQYF. CDR3 bases: TGTGCCAGCAGCACATCCACGGGCGCGCAGTACTTC. V usage is TRBV7-2 and J usage is TRBJ2-7, with D unclear. The germline V and J ends were trimmed by 5 bases and 9 bases, with 14 bases remaining between them. CDR1 and CDR2 (germline): SGHTA, FQGNSA. The CDR3 length is 12 residues. Full variable domain (missing parts from reference TRBV7-2 and TRBJ2-7): GAGVSQSPSNKVTEKGKDVELRCDPISGHTALYWYRQSLGQGLEFLIYFQGNSAPDKSGLPSDRFSAERTGGSVSTLTIQRTQQEDSAVYLCASSTSTGAQYFGPGTRLTVT.

The table lists this clonotype with many counts. The chain employs TRBV20-1 and TRBJ2-3; 10 positions agree with TRBD2. V dropped 3 bases and J dropped 6; count of bases not matched to a gene: 6. The CDR3 consists of 14 residues. The germline V gene encodes CDR1 DFQATT and CDR2 SNEGSKA (reference sequence). The CDR3 region is CSARSGGAGDTQYF. The DNA for the CDR3 is TGCAGTGCTAGGAGCGGGGGGGCGGGTGATACGCAGTATTTT.

This clonotype was found many times. V is TRBV29-1 and J is TRBJ2-3; D is possibly TRBD1 (6 bases). The germline V gene has CDR1 SQVTM and CDR2 ANQGSEA. This CDR3 is built from 14 residues. The V end lost 7 bases, the J end lost 8 bases, and 22 bases lay between the germline ends. CDR3 DNA sequence: TGCAGCGCCCTGATGGGGAGTCAAGGGGGTACGCAGTATTTT. This translates into CSALMGSQGGTQYF.

This clonotype was counted many times. The chain carries TRBV12-3 or TRBV12-4 and TRBJ1-6; the D gene is possibly TRBD1 (6 bases). V was clipped by 6 bases and J by 9 bases, with 15 bases between them. This CDR3 region has 14 residues. DNA for the CDR3: TGTGCCAGCAGCCCCGCAGGGGTTGGTTCACCCCTCCACTTT. It is translated as CASSPAGVGSPLHF.

This clonotype was seen repeatedly, ten times or more. V and J are TRBV14 and TRBJ1-4; 8 nucleotides match TRBD1. The germline V gene has CDR1 SGHDN and CDR2 FVKESK. The V segment lost 1 base and the J segment 11 bases; nucleotides outside the gene matches: 6. This CDR3 is 14 amino acids long. CDR3 sequence reads: CASSQALTGEKLFF. CDR3 sequence (DNA): TGTGCCAGCAGCCAAGCCTTGACAGGGGAGAAACTGTTTTTT.

There are many counts of this clonotype. This chain links TRBV10-3 with TRBJ1-1; no definite D call. V lost 6 bases, J lost 3 bases, and 17 bases lay in between. The CDR3 totals 15 residues. Germline V gene data show CDR1 as ENHRY and CDR2 as SYGVKD. The CDR3 here is CAIRPIRGVDTEAFF. Written as DNA, the CDR3 is TGTGCCATCAGACCGATTCGAGGAGTGGACACTGAAGCTTTCTTT.

This clonotype appeared many times. The rearrangement uses TRBV7-2 and TRBJ2-6, with a tentative D call TRBD2 (7 bases). There are 17 residues in the CDR3. V was clipped by 1 base and J by 3 bases, with 13 bases between them. CDR1 and CDR2 (germline): SGHTA, FQGNSA. CDR3 amino acids: CASSLVGGQIGANVLTF. For the CDR3, the DNA is TGTGCCAGCAGCTTAGTGGGGGGGCAAATTGGGGCCAACGTCCTGACTTTC.

The chain uses TRBV5-1 and TRBJ2-1, with 8 nucleotides matching TRBD1. This CDR3 has 16 amino acids. Germline V gene lookup returns CDR1 SGHRS and CDR2 YFSETQ. V shed 6 bases, J shed 7 bases, and the junction held 15 bases outside the gene matches. In DNA form, the CDR3 reads TGCGCCAGCACCCTACAGGGGGGATTTGATCGGAATGAGCAGTTCTTC. Protein: CASTLQGGFDRNEQFF.

This clonotype was observed a few times. The rearrangement uses TRBV2 and TRBJ2-7; D is tentatively TRBD1 or TRBD2 (5 bases each). Trimming took off 6 bases at V and 4 bases at J, with 13 bases between the two ends. The germline gives CDR1 SNHLY, CDR2 FYNNEI. The CDR3 spans 13 residues. This CDR3 is CASRKGWGYEQYF. In DNA form, the CDR3 reads TGTGCCAGCAGAAAGGGATGGGGGTACGAGCAGTACTTC.

At least ten counts were recorded for this clonotype. The chain joins TRBV7-9 to TRBJ1-4; 8 positions agree with TRBD1. V gave up 0 bases and J gave up 4 bases; unmatched junction bases: 4. CDR1 and CDR2 (germline): SEHNR, FQNEAQ (reference sequence). This CDR3 contains 16 residues. CDR3 sequence (DNA): TGTGCCAGCAGCTTAGCCCCACAGGGGGTTAATGAAAAACTGTTTTTT. Its translation is CASSLAPQGVNEKLFF.

This clonotype has ten or more counts. CDR3 nucleotides: TGTGCCAGCAGCCCCTGGGTCACAGATACGCAGTATTTT. It is translated as CASSPWVTDTQYF. The chain links TRBV7-2 to TRBJ2-3, with no clear D. Trimming left V 5 bases short and J 2 bases short, with 8 bases between. Germline CDR1 reads SGHTA; CDR2 reads FQGNSA. The CDR3 totals 13 residues.

This clonotype was seen at least ten times. The chain uses TRBV10-3 and TRBJ2-2, with D hard to call. CDR1 and CDR2 from the germline V gene are ENHRY and SYGVKD. V shed 10 bases and J shed 0 bases, with 12 bases lying between them. The CDR3 totals 14 residues. The CDR3 sequence is CASKRETNTGELFF. CDR3 in DNA: TGTGCCAGTAAAAGGGAAACGAACACCGGGGAGCTGTTTTTT.

The V and J genes are TRBV10-3 and TRBJ1-1; the match to TRBD1 covers 7 bases. The CDR3 has 14 residues. Germline loops: CDR1 ENHRY, CDR2 SYGVKD. V shed 10 bases, J shed 3 bases, and the junction held 11 bases outside the gene matches. CDR3 coding DNA: TGTGCCACCGGGGTTCGACAGGGTTACACTGAAGCTTTCTTT. Translation gives CATGVRQGYTEAFF.

In the case of this clonotype: Since a much larger clone is just one base distant, this may be a read error. The CDR3 nucleotides read TGTGCCAGCAGTGTACCGAGCGGCCGGGAAGAAAAACTGTTTTTT. This sequence encodes CASSVPSGREEKLFF. The rearrangement uses TRBV25-1 and TRBJ1-4; no clear D. CDR3 length: 15 residues. V lost 4 bases, J lost 8 bases, and 17 bases lay in between. Germline values: CDR1 MGHDK, CDR2 SYGVNS.

This clonotype was picked up many times. CDR3 sequence: CASSYLSNSGNTIYF. CDR3 bases: TGTGCCAGCAGTTATCTTTCCAACTCTGGAAACACCATATATTTT. V is TRBV12-3 or TRBV12-4 and J is TRBJ1-3; D is uncertain. Trimming took off 4 bases at V and 0 bases at J, with 10 bases between the two ends. There are 15 residues in the CDR3.

This clonotype was observed at least ten times. The J gene is TRBJ1-1, the V gene TRBV28; TRBD1 aligns across 9 bases. The junction had 10 bases not matched to a gene; V was cut back by 2 bases and J by 6 bases. CDR1 MDHEN and CDR2 SYDVKM come from the germline V gene. CDR3 length equals 16 residues. This CDR3 reads CASSLTPGTGKAEAFF. The CDR3 coding sequence is TGTGCCAGCAGTTTAACGCCCGGGACAGGGAAGGCTGAAGCTTTCTTT.

This clonotype was seen repeatedly, ten times or more. The genes are TRBV6-5 and TRBJ1-2, with D perhaps TRBD1 (5 bases). CDR3 length equals 14 residues. CDR1 is MNHEY, CDR2 SVGAGI, per germline. V dropped 5 bases and J dropped 5 bases, with 15 bases sitting between them. The CDR3 coding sequence is TGTGCCAGCAGTCCCAGGGCAGGGAGATATGGCTACACCTTC. Its translation: CASSPRAGRYGYTF.

This clonotype was found a few times. The CDR3 region has the DNA TGTGCCAGCAGTACCTCTCTGCGGAAGGACAATGAGCAGTTCTTC. This gives the protein CASSTSLRKDNEQFF. The V gene is TRBV28, the J gene TRBJ2-1; D is uncertain. The CDR3 consists of 15 residues. The germline V and J ends were trimmed by 5 bases and 5 bases, with 16 bases remaining between them. From germline, CDR1 is MDHEN and CDR2 SYDVKM.

This clonotype showed up many times. The genes are TRBV19 and TRBJ2-1; tentative D call: TRBD1 (6 bases). CDR3 size: 16 residues. Germline lookup yields CDR1 LNHDA and CDR2 SQIVND (reference sequence). V was shortened by 5 bases and J by 4 bases, with 18 bases between the two germline ends. CDR3 loop: CASSLGDNILYNEQFF. The CDR3, as DNA: TGTGCCAGTAGTTTGGGGGACAACATTTTATACAATGAGCAGTTCTTC.

This clonotype came up a few times. The chain couples TRBV20-1 to TRBJ1-4; no clear D. Germline V CDR1 and CDR2: DFQATT, SNEGSKA (reference sequence). The germline V and J ends were trimmed by 0 bases and 4 bases, with 9 bases remaining between them. The length of the CDR3 is 14 residues. CDR3 bases: TGCAGTGCTAGAGACTTACAGCTTAATGAAAAACTGTTTTTT. Amino acids: CSARDLQLNEKLFF.

The V call is TRBV11-2, the J call TRBJ1-1; D is possibly TRBD1 (5 bases). V lost 0 bases and J lost 4, with 12 bases in between. Germline V gene sequence: CDR1 SGHAT, CDR2 FQNNGV. The CDR3 spans 15 residues. CDR3 amino acids: CASSLDRGYGTEAFF. The DNA for the CDR3 is TGTGCCAGCAGCTTAGATAGGGGATACGGCACTGAAGCTTTCTTT.

This clonotype was observed many times. The chain couples TRBV12-3 or TRBV12-4 to TRBJ1-5, with D perhaps TRBD1 (5 bases). The V and J ends lost 3 bases and 4 bases respectively, with 7 bases between them. The length of the CDR3 is 13 residues. The CDR3, as DNA: TGTGCCAGCAGTTTTAAGGGGAATCAGCCCCAGCATTTT. Translation gives CASSFKGNQPQHF.

This clonotype showed up many times. The genes are TRBV29-1 and TRBJ2-3; perhaps TRBD1 as D (5 bases). In germline, CDR1 is SQVTM, CDR2 ANQGSEA. V dropped 6 bases and J dropped 5 bases, with 18 bases sitting between them. This CDR3 spans 14 amino acids. The CDR3: CSVNAGALGDTQYF. CDR3 bases: TGCAGCGTGAATGCTGGGGCCCTGGGAGATACGCAGTATTTT.

This clonotype was counted between two and nine times. This chain links TRBV29-1 with TRBJ2-1, with 8 bases aligning to TRBD1. The CDR3 is 13 residues long. V lost 7 bases to trimming and J lost 0 bases; unmatched junction nucleotides: 2. Per the germline V gene, CDR1 is SQVTM and CDR2 is ANQGSEA. CDR3 sequence (DNA): TGCAGCGCCAGGGGGCACTCCTACAATGAGCAGTTCTTC. Residues: CSARGHSYNEQFF.

The sample holds many counts of this clonotype. The genes are TRBV7-2 and TRBJ1-2, with D possibly matching TRBD1 (5 bases). The CDR3 has 14 residues. The V end was cut by 5 bases, the J end by 8 bases, with 18 bases between. Per germline, CDR1 SGHTA and CDR2 FQGNSA. DNA for the CDR3: TGTGCCAGCAGCCCGTTCAGGGATTTCCGGGGCTACACCTTC. Its translation is CASSPFRDFRGYTF.

This clonotype was counted many times. The V call is TRBV7-2, the J call TRBJ1-2; no clear D gene. Per germline, CDR1 SGHTA and CDR2 FQGNSA. V was cut by 5 bases and J by 3 bases, with 16 bases left in between. The CDR3 runs 15 residues. The CDR3 nucleotides are TGTGCCAGCAGCCCCCGGGAACCTCAGGACTATGGCTACACCTTC. This codes for CASSPREPQDYGYTF.